The 27 T cell receptor beta chains presented below share a single source sample, sequenced in a study of tumor-infiltrating lymphocytes in primary liver carcinoma. Starting material for RNA and DNA co-extraction consisted of roughly 20-34 mg of unsorted bulk tissue. TCR beta cDNA was made from 400 to 600 ng total RNA with a constant-region primer. Libraries for TCR beta were built through three nested multiplex PCR rounds, which together made up a slightly modified ARM-PCR procedure. Amplification in the first two PCR rounds was performed using TRBV1-TRBV30 forward primers and a C-beta reverse primer for 10 cycles each. TCRdb reanalysed the multiplex PCR reads using MiXCR and keeps one entry per CDR3 protein. The sample consists of 50,000 to 70,000 distinct CDR3 sequences, 60% to 85% of them appearing once. Sequenced input: liver tumor tissue from sampling region 2. Subset here: tumor region T2, inferior pole. The source is a man aged 40-55 years with primary liver carcinoma and hepatitis B virus infection.

This clonotype was recorded at least ten times. J is TRBJ2-3 and V is TRBV5-1, with 10 bases lining up with TRBD2. The length of the CDR3 is 15 residues. CDR1 and CDR2 (germline): SGHRS, YFSETQ. V trimming: 4 bases; J trimming: 4 bases; junction bases outside the gene matches: 6. The chain's CDR3 is CASSNVAGGADTQYF. As DNA, the CDR3 is TGCGCCAGCAGCAACGTAGCGGGAGGCGCAGATACGCAGTATTTT.

To note about this clonotype: An end of the junction differs from the germline gene, which may be a read error. The chain carries TRBV11-2 and TRBJ1-1; D uncertain. This CDR3 region has 13 residues. In germline, CDR1 is SGHAT, CDR2 FQNNGV. In nucleotides, the CDR3 is TGTGTCAGCACCCTGACGGCGAACATTGAAGCTTTCTTT. Protein product: CVSTLTANIEAFF.

Concerning this clonotype itself: The junction departs from the called germline gene at one end, perhaps through a read error. The genes are TRBV4-2 and TRBJ2-7; D gene unclear. The CDR3 covers 12 residues. Germline values: CDR1 LGHNA, CDR2 YNFKEQ. This chain's CDR3 is CASSHEAYEHYF. Written as DNA, the CDR3 is TGTGCCAGCAGCCATGAGGCCTACGAGCATTACTTC.

Worth noting for this clonotype: One end of the junction varies from germline; a read error may be responsible. The chain combines TRBV5-4 with TRBJ1-1; tentative D call: TRBD1 (5 bases). The CDR3 length is 15 residues. Germline CDR1 is SGHNT and CDR2 is YYREEE (reference sequence). CDR3 loop: CASRSRGYMNTEAYF. CDR3 sequence (DNA): TGTGCCAGTAGATCGAGGGGCTACATGAACACTGAAGCTTACTTT.

Details on this clonotype: The junction does not match germline at one end; this may be a read error. The gene calls are TRBV11-2 and TRBJ2-5; the match to TRBD2 covers 8 bases. Germline CDR1 and CDR2: SGHAT and FQNNGV. The CDR3 totals 16 residues. Written as DNA, the CDR3 is TGTGCCAGCAACCAAACTCCTGGCGGGGGGAAAGAGACCCAATGTTTC. Encoded protein: CASNQTPGGGKETQCF. Full variable domain (rest looked up from reference TRBV11-2 and TRBJ2-5): EAGVAQSPRYKIIEKRQSVAFWCNPISGHATLYWYQQILGQGPKLLIQFQNNGVVDDSQLPKDRFSAERLKGVDSTLKIQPAKLEDSAVYLCASNQTPGGGKETQCFGPGTRLLVL.

V gene TRBV4-2 combines with J gene TRBJ2-3; D uncertain. This CDR3 is built from 15 residues. V lost 1 base to trimming and J lost 4 bases, with 12 bases between them. Germline V gene lookup returns CDR1 LGHNA and CDR2 YNFKEQ. The DNA of the CDR3 is TGTGCCAGCAGCCAAGGCCAGCTAGTCGCAGATACGCAGTATTTT. Its protein is CASSQGQLVADTQYF.

This clonotype is labeled as medium-sized. J is TRBJ2-3 and V is TRBV11-2, with 9 positions matching TRBD2. The trim removed 1 base at V and 6 bases at J, leaving 8 bases unmatched. In germline, CDR1 is SGHAT, CDR2 FQNNGV. The CDR3 loop spans 16 amino acids. The CDR3 is CASSLGAGGPWDTQYF. Here the CDR3 DNA reads TGTGCCAGCAGCTTAGGGGCGGGAGGGCCATGGGATACGCAGTATTTT.

Details on this clonotype: The conserved phenylalanine or tryptophan is not found at the CDR3 terminus, so this likely reflects a read error. V usage is TRBV6-2 or TRBV6-3 and J usage is TRBJ2-5; D not certain. CDR1 and CDR2 from the germline V gene are MNHEY and SVGEGT. The CDR3 extends over 12 amino acids. V was clipped by 8 bases and J by 4 bases, with 11 bases between them. The CDR3 protein is CASCGNGETQYL. The CDR3 DNA follows: TGTGCCAGCTGTGGGAATGGAGAGACCCAGTACTTG.

Points on this clonotype: Mismatch with germline at one junction end may stem from a read error. The chain recombines TRBV11-2 with TRBJ2-2; D call uncertain. Germline CDR1 is SGHAT and CDR2 is FQNNGV. This CDR3 is 15 amino acids long. The CDR3 region has the DNA TGTGCCAGCAGCTCTGTGGGATCGAACACCGAGGAGCTGTTTTTC. This translates into CASSSVGSNTEELFF.

The sample holds many counts of this clonotype. The chain employs TRBV5-6 and TRBJ2-5; TRBD1 agrees at 7 bases. The CDR3 runs to 17 residues. V lost 4 bases, J lost 0 bases, and 12 bases stayed unmatched. Per the germline V gene, CDR1 is SGHDT and CDR2 is YYEEEE. The CDR3 loop is CASSGPTGTVNQETQYF. The CDR3 DNA reads TGTGCCAGCAGCGGCCCGACCGGGACAGTGAACCAAGAGACCCAGTACTTC.

Comment on this clonotype: One end of the junction is discordant with germline, which a read error may explain. This chain links TRBV11-1 with TRBJ2-7; tentative D call: TRBD2 (6 bases). Germline V gene data show CDR1 as SGHAT and CDR2 as FQDESV (reference sequence). CDR3 length equals 15 residues. The CDR3 DNA follows: TGTGCCAGCAGCTCACCCCGGGACTCCTCCTACGAGAAGTACTTC. Residues: CASSSPRDSSYEKYF. Variable domain in full (rest from reference TRBV11-1 and TRBJ2-7): EAEVAQSPRYKITEKSQAVAFWCDPISGHATLYWYRQILGQGPELLVQFQDESVVDDSQLPKDRFSAERLKGVDSTLKIQPAELGDSAMYLCASSSPRDSSYEKYFGPGTRLTVT.

Details on this clonotype: The junction and the germline gene differ at one end; a read error may be behind it. This rearrangement joins TRBV11-2 to TRBJ1-4; D is uncertain. The CDR3 sequence is 16 residues long. In germline, CDR1 is SGHAT, CDR2 FQNNGV. The CDR3 DNA sequence: TGTGCCTGCAGCAGGACTCCAGGAGGAATAAATGAAAAACTGCTTTTT. Translation gives CACSRTPGGINEKLLF. The full variable domain, completed using reference TRBV11-2 and TRBJ1-4, is EAGVAQSPRYKIIEKRQSVAFWCNPISGHATLYWYQQILGQGPKLLIQFQNNGVVDDSQLPKDRFSAERLKGVDSTLKIQPAKLEDSAVYLCACSRTPGGINEKLLFGSGTQLSVL.

As concerns this clonotype: The junction departs from germline at one end; a sequencing error may be responsible. The V call is TRBV29-1, the J call TRBJ2-5, with 11 bases matching TRBD1. The CDR3 contains 15 residues. Germline CDR1 and CDR2: SQVTM and ANQGSEA. The DNA of the CDR3 is TGCAGCGCTGAAGCGGACAGGGGGCGAGCAGGGACCCAGTACTTC. It yields the protein CSAEADRGRAGTQYF.

About this clonotype itself: One end of the junction varies from germline; a read error may be responsible. The chain couples TRBV11-2 to TRBJ2-5, with 8 bases matching TRBD2. The CDR3 covers 16 residues. CDR1 and CDR2 (germline): SGHAT, FQNNGV. CDR3 amino acids: CASSQTPGGGKDTRYF. In DNA form, the CDR3 reads TGTGCTAGCAGCCAAACTCCTGGCGGGGGGAAAGATACCCGGTATTTC.

This clonotype occurred many times. This chain joins TRBV14 and TRBJ1-2; D possibly corresponds to TRBD1 (6 bases). Deletions cut 1 base from V and 7 bases from J, with 13 bases between. This CDR3 comprises 14 residues. Germline V lookup: CDR1 SGHDN, CDR2 FVKESK. CDR3 in amino acids: CASSQGGHISGYTF. CDR3 in DNA: TGTGCCAGCAGCCAAGGGGGGCACATCTCTGGCTACACCTTC.

Points on this clonotype: A much larger clone lies a single base off, so this may be a read error. This rearrangement joins TRBV6-2 or TRBV6-3 to TRBJ1-1; no clear D. Germline V gene data show CDR1 as MNHEY and CDR2 as SVGEGT. The CDR3 contains 11 residues. The CDR3 protein is CATLLNTEPFF. In nucleotides, the CDR3 is TGTGCCACCCTCCTGAACACTGAACCTTTCTTT.

A remark on this clonotype: Its ends do not fully match the called genes, so a read error is possible. The chain combines TRBV11-2 with TRBJ2-1; 8 bases align to TRBD2. In germline, CDR1 is SGHAT, CDR2 FQNNGV. This CDR3 is built from 16 residues. The CDR3 protein is CVSSLDIGLAMAEQFF. The CDR3 bases are TGTGTCAGCAGCTTGGATATCGGACTAGCCATGGCTGAGCAGTTCTTC.

Turning to this clonotype: No conserved phenylalanine or tryptophan is present at the end of the CDR3, so a read error is the likely explanation. This rearrangement joins TRBV2 to TRBJ2-1; 8 nucleotides match TRBD1. The CDR3 is made up of 12 amino acids. Germline CDR1 SNHLY, CDR2 FYNNEI. The CDR3 bases are TGTGTCAGTTCGACAGGGGAGGATGAGCAGTTCTTA. This translates into CVSSTGEDEQFL.

This clonotype has only a few counts. The genes are TRBV29-1 and TRBJ2-7, with a possible D match to TRBD1 (5 bases). Germline-derived CDR1 and CDR2 are SQVTM and ANQGSEA. Trimming shortened V by 8 bases and J by 9 bases, and 11 bases separated the two germline ends. The CDR3 extends over 9 amino acids. Here the CDR3 reads CSIYRGQYF. The CDR3 DNA reads TGCAGCATCTATAGGGGGCAGTACTTC.

As regards this clonotype: This clone may be a read error of a much larger clone one base away. The J gene is TRBJ2-2, the V gene TRBV2; no definite D call. Trimming took 5 bases from V and 0 from J, leaving 13 bases between them. Germline V gives CDR1 SNHLY, CDR2 FYNNEI. CDR3 length: 16 residues. CDR3 sequence (DNA): TGTGCCAGCAGTATAGTTAGGATGGCGAACACCGGGGAGCTGTTTTTT. Amino acids: CASSIVRMANTGELFF.

Concerning this clonotype itself: Just one base apart from a much larger clone, this may be a read error. This chain connects TRBV24-1 to TRBJ2-7; no definite D call. The germline CDR1 and CDR2 sequences are KGHDR and SFDVKD. The CDR3 runs 14 residues. The CDR3 sequence: CATIDLTTWAGQYF. CDR3 coding DNA: TGTGCCACCATTGATTTGACGACCTGGGCCGGGCAGTACTTC.

This clonotype was detected ten times or more. The J gene is TRBJ2-1, the V gene TRBV6-2 or TRBV6-3; a weak D match, TRBD2 (5 bases). Trimming took off 0 bases at V and 7 bases at J, with 10 bases between the two ends. The germline V gene encodes CDR1 MNHEY and CDR2 SVGEGT. The CDR3 contains 14 residues. Here the CDR3 DNA reads TGTGCCAGCAGTTACTCACTAGGTGGGAATGAGCAGTTCTTC. Translated, it gives CASSYSLGGNEQFF.

This clonotype came up a few times. This chain links TRBV11-3 with TRBJ2-2; D tentatively fits TRBD1 or TRBD2 (5 bases each). Germline CDR1 and CDR2: SGHNT and YENEEA. Trimming removed 1 base at V and 5 bases at J, with 14 bases between. This CDR3 contains 16 residues. CDR3 region: CASSLVLSGRTGELFF. DNA for the CDR3: TGTGCCAGCAGCTTAGTACTATCGGGACGGACCGGGGAGCTGTTTTTT. Filled out from reference TRBV11-3 and TRBJ2-2, the complete variable domain reads EAGVVQSPRYKIIEKKQPVAFWCNPISGHNTLYWYLQNLGQGPELLIRYENEEAVDDSQLPKDRFSAERLKGVDSTLKIQPAELGDSAVYLCASSLVLSGRTGELFFGEGSRLTVL.

Concerning this clonotype: Mismatch with germline at one junction end may stem from a read error. This chain joins TRBV12-3 or TRBV12-4 and TRBJ2-2; no clear D. This CDR3 has 14 amino acids. CDR3 region: CASSHSVGTGELFF. The CDR3, as DNA: TGTGCCAGCAGTCACTCCGTGGGCACCGGAGAGCTGTTTTTT.

A note on this clonotype: One junction end disagrees with the germline gene, perhaps due to a read error. The genes are TRBV6-1 and TRBJ1-2, with 8 bases lining up with TRBD1. This CDR3 is 12 amino acids long. Germline-derived CDR1 and CDR2 are MNHNS and SASEGT. The DNA for the CDR3 is TGTGCCAGTAGTGAATGCAGGGGGCGGAACACCTTC. This encodes CASSECRGRNTF.

Note on this clonotype: One junction end disagrees with the germline gene, perhaps due to a read error. This chain joins TRBV20-1 and TRBJ2-1, with TRBD2 identical over 9 bases. The germline CDR1 and CDR2 sequences are DFQATT and SNEGSKA (reference sequence). This CDR3 is 16 amino acids long. The CDR3 here is CNARDYSGSSYNEQFF. The CDR3 DNA reads as TGCAATGCTAGAGATTATAGCGGGAGCTCCTACAATGAGCAGTTCTTC.

As to this clonotype: A much bigger clone sits one base away, suggesting this may be a read error. The rearrangement joins TRBV28 to TRBJ2-7; 12 bases map to TRBD2. The CDR3 length is 15 residues. Germline V gene sequence: CDR1 MDHEN, CDR2 SYDVKM. CDR3 region: CVSSSGTSGYHEQYF. The CDR3 bases are TGTGTCAGCAGTTCCGGGACTAGCGGGTACCACGAGCAGTACTTC.